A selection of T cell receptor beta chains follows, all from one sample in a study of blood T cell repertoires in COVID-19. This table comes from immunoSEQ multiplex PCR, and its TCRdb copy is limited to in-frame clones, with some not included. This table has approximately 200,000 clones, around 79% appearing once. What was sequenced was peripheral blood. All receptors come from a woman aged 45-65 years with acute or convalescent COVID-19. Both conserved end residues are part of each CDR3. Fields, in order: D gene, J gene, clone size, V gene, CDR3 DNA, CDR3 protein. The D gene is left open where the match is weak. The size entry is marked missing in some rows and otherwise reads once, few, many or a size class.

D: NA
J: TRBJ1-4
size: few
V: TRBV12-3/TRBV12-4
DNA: TGTGCCAGCAGCAGCGGCGAAAGGGAAAAACTGTTTTTT
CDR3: CASSSGEREKLFF

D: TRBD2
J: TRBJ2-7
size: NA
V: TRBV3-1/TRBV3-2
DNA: TGTGCCAGCAGCCAACACAGCGGGAGGGCCGCCGAGCAGTACTTC
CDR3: CASSQHSGRAAEQYF

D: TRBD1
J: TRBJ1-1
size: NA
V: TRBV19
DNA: TGTGCCAGTAGGTACAGGGGGCGAAGTATTGAAGCTTTCTTT
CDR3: CASRYRGRSIEAFF

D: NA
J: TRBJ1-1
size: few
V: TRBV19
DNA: TGTGCCAGTAGTGACAGGAGAAACACTGAAGCTTTCTTT
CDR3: CASSDRRNTEAFF

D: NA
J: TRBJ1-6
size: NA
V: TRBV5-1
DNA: TGCGCCTCCTCTACGGGGTCCAGCTCCTATAATTCACCCCTCCACTTT
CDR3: CASSTGSSSYNSPLHF

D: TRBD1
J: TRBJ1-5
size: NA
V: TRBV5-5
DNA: TGTGCCAGCAGCCCGGACAGGGGGAATACTGTTCAGCCCCAGCATTTT
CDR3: CASSPDRGNTVQPQHF

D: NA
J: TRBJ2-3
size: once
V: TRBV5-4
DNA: TGTGCCAGCAGCTTGGATCGAGTTCTCACAGATACGCAGTATTTT
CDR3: CASSLDRVLTDTQYF

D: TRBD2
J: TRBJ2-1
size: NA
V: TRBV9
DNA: TGTGCCAGCAGCGTAGTTGGGACTAGTTCAGGTGAGCAGTTCTTC
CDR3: CASSVVGTSSGEQFF

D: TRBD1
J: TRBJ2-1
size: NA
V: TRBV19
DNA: TGTGCCAGTAGTGCAGACAGGGGGGCGAATGAGCAGTTCTTC
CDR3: CASSADRGANEQFF

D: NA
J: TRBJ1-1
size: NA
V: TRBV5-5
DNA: TGTGCCAGCAGCTTAAATACAGTCATGAACACTGAAGCTTTCTTT
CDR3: CASSLNTVMNTEAFF

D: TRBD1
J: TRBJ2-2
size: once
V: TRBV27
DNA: TGTGCCAGCAGTCTGGGACAGGGAAGGGACGGGGAGCTGTTTTTT
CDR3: CASSLGQGRDGELFF

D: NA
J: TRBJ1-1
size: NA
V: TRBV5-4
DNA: TGTGCCAGCAGCTCCCGTGGCGCGGGCAGTGAAGCTTTCTTT
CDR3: CASSSRGAGSEAFF

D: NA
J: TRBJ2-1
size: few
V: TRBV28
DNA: TGTGCCAGCACGGCCCACCCCAGGGATGAGCAGTTCTTC
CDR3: CASTAHPRDEQFF

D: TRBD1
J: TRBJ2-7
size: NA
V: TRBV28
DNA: TGTGCCAGCAGTGGGAGGACAGGGAGGCACCAGTACTTC
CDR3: CASSGRTGRHQYF

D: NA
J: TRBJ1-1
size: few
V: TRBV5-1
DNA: TGCGCCAGCAGCTTGGCGGTGAACACTGAAGCTTTCTTT
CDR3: CASSLAVNTEAFF

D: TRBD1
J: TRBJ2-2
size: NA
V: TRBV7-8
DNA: TGTGCCAGCAGCTCGGGACAGGGAGTTCTCACCGGGGAGCTGTTTTTT
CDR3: CASSSGQGVLTGELFF

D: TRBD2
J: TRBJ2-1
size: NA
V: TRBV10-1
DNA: TGCGCCAGCAGTCCCGGGACTAGCGGGAGTGATGAGCAGTTCTTC
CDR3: CASSPGTSGSDEQFF

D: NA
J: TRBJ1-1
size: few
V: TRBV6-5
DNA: TGTGCCAGCAACGGACAGTTACTTATGAACACTGAAGCTTTCTTT
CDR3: CASNGQLLMNTEAFF

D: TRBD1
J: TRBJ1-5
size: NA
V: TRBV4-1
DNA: TGCGCCAGCAGCCTGGGACAGCCTAATCAGCCCCAGCATTTT
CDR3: CASSLGQPNQPQHF

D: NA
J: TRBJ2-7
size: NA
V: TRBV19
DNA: TGTGCCAGTAGTATAGAAAACAGCCAGTACTTC
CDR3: CASSIENSQYF

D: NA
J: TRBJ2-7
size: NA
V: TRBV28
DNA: TGTGCCAGCAGTTGGGACTTAGACCCCTACGAGCAGTACTTC
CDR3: CASSWDLDPYEQYF

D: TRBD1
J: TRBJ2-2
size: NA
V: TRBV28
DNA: TGTGCCAGCAGACGACAGGGGTTGTCCGGGGAGCTGTTTTTT
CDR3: CASRRQGLSGELFF

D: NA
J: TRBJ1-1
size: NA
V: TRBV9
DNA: TGTGCCAGCAGCGCCGTAGGGAGCAAGGCTGAAGCTTTCTTT
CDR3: CASSAVGSKAEAFF

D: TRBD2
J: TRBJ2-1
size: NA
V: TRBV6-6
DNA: TGTGCCAGCAGTTACGGGGGACTAGCAAGTGAGCAGTTCTTC
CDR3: CASSYGGLASEQFF

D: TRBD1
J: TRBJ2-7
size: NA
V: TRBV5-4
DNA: TGTGCCAGCAGCTTCCCCGACAGGGGCGAGCAGTACTTC
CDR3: CASSFPDRGEQYF

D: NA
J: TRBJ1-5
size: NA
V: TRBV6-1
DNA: TGTGCCAGCAGTGATCAAGTCGCGAGCAATCAGCCCCAGCATTTT
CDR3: CASSDQVASNQPQHF

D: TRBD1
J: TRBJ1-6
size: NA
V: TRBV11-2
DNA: TGTGCCAGCAGCCCAAATCCGGACAGGACAGTCTCACCCCTCCACTTT
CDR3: CASSPNPDRTVSPLHF

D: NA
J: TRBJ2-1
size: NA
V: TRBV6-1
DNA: TGTGCCAGCAGTGACGAGGGACACTCCTACAATGAGCAGTTCTTC
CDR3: CASSDEGHSYNEQFF

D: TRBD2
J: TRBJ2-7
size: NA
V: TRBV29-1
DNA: TGCAGCGTAGGAGCGGGAGCCCCTTACGAGCAGTACTTC
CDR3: CSVGAGAPYEQYF

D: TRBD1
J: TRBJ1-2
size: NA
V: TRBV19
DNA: TGTGCCAGTAGTAAGGTACTTGGGACAGGCAACTATGGCTACACCTTC
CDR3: CASSKVLGTGNYGYTF

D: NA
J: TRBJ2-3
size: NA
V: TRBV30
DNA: TGTGCCTGGAGTGTAGAGGTGACTAGCACAGATACGCAGTATTTT
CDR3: CAWSVEVTSTDTQYF

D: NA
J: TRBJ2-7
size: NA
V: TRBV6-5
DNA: TGTGCCAGCAGGCAGACAGGAGTCAGCTACGAGCAGTACTTC
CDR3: CASRQTGVSYEQYF

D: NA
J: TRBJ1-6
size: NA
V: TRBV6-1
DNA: TGTGCCAGCAGTGAAGCCGGGTGGGCCTATAATTCACCCCTCCACTTT
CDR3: CASSEAGWAYNSPLHF

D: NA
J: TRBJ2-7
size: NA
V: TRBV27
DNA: TGTGCCAGCAGCTTCGGGACTCCCTACGAGCAGTACTTC
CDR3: CASSFGTPYEQYF

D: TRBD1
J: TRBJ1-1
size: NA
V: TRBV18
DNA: TGTGCCAGCTCACCAAACCCGGGACAGGGCAAAGAAGCTTTCTTT
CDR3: CASSPNPGQGKEAFF

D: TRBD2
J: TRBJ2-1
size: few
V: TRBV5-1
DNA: TGCGCCAGCACCCTGGGCGGGGGATACAATGAGCAGTTCTTC
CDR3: CASTLGGGYNEQFF

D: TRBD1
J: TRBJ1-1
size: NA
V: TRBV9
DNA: TGTGCCAGCAGCGTAGTGGGACAGCCATTGAACACTGAAGCTTTCTTT
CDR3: CASSVVGQPLNTEAFF

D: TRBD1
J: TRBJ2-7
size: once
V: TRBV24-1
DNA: TGTGCCACCAGTGATTCACGGACAGGGGACGAGCAGTACTTC
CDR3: CATSDSRTGDEQYF

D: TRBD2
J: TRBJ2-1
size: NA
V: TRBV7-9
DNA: TGTGCCAGCCCTAGGGGAGGGGTTGTCTCGAGCTCCTACAATGAGCAGTTCTTC
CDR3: CASPRGGVVSSSYNEQFF

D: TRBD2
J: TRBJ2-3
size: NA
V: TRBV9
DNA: TGTGCCAGCAGCTCAGAGGGACTAGGTCTAGATACGCAGTATTTT
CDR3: CASSSEGLGLDTQYF

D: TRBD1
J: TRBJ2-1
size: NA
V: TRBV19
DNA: TGTGCCAGTAAGGGACAGACGCTAATCGGTGAGCAGTTCTTC
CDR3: CASKGQTLIGEQFF

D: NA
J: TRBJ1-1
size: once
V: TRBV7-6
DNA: TGTGCCAGCAGCTTAAGGAGGGGAACTGAAGCTTTCTTT
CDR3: CASSLRRGTEAFF

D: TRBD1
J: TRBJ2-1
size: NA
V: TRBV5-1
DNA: TGCGCCAGCAGCTTCATCTCGGGACAGGCTTACAATGAGCAGTTCTTC
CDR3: CASSFISGQAYNEQFF

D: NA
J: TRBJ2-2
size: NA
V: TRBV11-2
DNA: TGTGCCAGCAGGAAGAACAGGGTGAAAGACACCGGGGAGCTGTTTTTT
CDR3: CASRKNRVKDTGELFF

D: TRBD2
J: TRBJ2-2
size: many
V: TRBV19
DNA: TGTGCCAGTAGTATAGTGTTAGCGGGAGCGAACACCGGGGAGCTGTTTTTT
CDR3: CASSIVLAGANTGELFF

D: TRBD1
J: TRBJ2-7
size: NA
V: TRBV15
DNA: TGTGCCACCAGCAGATTTCCGGGACAGGGTTACGAGCAGTACTTC
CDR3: CATSRFPGQGYEQYF

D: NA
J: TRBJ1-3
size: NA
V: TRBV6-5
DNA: TGTGCCAGCAGTCGACGGGGGTCTGGAAACACCATATATTTT
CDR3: CASSRRGSGNTIYF

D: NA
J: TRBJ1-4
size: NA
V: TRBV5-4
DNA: TGTGCCAGCAGCCACCACGGACAAGAAAAACTGTTTTTT
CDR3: CASSHHGQEKLFF

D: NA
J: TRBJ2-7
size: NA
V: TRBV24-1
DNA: TGTGCCACCAGTGATGCGACAAGGACCTACGAGCAGTACTTC
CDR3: CATSDATRTYEQYF

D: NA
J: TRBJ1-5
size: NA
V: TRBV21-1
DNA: TGTGCCAGCCAGGGGAATCAGCCCCAGCATTTT
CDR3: CASQGNQPQHF

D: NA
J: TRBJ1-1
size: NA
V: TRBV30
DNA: TGTGCCTGGACCCAGGGAAGGACTGAAGCTTTCTTT
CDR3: CAWTQGRTEAFF